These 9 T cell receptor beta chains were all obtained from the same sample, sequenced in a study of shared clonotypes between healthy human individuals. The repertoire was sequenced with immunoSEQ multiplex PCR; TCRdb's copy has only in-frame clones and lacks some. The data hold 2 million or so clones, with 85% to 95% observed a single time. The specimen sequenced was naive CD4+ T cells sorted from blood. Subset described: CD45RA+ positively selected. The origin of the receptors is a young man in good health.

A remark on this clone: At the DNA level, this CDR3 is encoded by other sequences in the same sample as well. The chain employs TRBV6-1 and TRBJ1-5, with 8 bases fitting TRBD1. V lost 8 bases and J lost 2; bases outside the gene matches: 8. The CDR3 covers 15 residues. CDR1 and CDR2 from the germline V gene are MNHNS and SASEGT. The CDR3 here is CASVTGALGNQPQHF. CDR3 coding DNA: TGTGCCAGCGTGACAGGGGCCCTGGGCAATCAGCCCCAGCATTTT.

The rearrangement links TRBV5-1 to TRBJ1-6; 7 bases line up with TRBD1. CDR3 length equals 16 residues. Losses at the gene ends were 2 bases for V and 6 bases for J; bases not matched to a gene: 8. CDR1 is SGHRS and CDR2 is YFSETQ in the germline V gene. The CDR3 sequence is CASSLYDRVGNSPLHF. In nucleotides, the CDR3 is TGCGCCAGCAGCTTATATGACAGGGTCGGTAATTCACCCCTCCACTTT.

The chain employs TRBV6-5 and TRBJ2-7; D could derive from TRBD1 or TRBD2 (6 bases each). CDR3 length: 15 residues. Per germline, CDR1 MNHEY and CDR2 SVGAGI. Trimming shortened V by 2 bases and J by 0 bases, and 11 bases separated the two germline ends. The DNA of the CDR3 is TGTGCCAGCAGTTACGGGGGGCTTAGCTCCTACGAGCAGTACTTC. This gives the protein CASSYGGLSSYEQYF.

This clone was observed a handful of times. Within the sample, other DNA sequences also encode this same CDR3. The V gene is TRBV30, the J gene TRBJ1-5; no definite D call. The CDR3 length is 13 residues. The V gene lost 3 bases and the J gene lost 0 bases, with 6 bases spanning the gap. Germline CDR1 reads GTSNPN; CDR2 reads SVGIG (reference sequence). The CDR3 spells CAWRLNSNQPQHF. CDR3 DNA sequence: TGTGCCTGGAGGTTAAATAGCAATCAGCCCCAGCATTTT. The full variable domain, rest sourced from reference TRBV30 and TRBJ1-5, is SQTIHQWPATLVQPVGSPLSLECTVEGTSNPNLYWYRQAAGRGLQLLFYSVGIGQISSEVPQNLSASRPQDRQFILSSKKLLLSDSGFYLCAWRLNSNQPQHFGDGTRLSIL.

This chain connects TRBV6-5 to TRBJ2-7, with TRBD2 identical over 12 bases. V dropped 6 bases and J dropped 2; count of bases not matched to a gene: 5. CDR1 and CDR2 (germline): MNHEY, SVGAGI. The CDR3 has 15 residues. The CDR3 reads CASRDLAGGPYEQYF. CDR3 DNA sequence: TGTGCCAGCAGGGATCTAGCGGGAGGGCCCTACGAGCAGTACTTC.

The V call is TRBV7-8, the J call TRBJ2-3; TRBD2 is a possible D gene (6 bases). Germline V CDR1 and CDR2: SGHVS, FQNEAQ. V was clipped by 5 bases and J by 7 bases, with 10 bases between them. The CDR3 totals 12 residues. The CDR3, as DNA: TGTGCCAGCAGCCTCGGACTAAATACGCAGTATTTT. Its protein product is CASSLGLNTQYF.

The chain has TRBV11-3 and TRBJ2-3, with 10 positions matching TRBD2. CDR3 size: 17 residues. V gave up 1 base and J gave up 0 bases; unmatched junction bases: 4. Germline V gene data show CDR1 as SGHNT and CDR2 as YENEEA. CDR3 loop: CASSLGAAGGSTDTQYF. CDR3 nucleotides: TGTGCCAGCAGCTTAGGTGCAGCGGGGGGGAGCACAGATACGCAGTATTTT.

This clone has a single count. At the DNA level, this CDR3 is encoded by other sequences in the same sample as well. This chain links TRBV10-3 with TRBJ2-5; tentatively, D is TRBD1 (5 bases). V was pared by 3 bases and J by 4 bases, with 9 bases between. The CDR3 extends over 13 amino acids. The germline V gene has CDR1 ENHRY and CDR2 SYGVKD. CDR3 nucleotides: TGTGCCATCAGTGAAGGGGTAGGAGAGACCCAGTACTTC. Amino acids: CAISEGVGETQYF.

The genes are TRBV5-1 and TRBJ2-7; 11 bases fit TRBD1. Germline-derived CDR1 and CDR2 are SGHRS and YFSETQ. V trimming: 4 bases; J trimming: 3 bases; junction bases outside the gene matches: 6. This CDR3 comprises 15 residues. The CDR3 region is CASSVTGTGGYEQYF. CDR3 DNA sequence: TGCGCCAGCAGCGTGACCGGGACAGGGGGCTACGAGCAGTACTTC.